This TCR beta chain comes out of a study of blood T cell repertoires in COVID-19. Study context: Collection of acute and convalescent COVID-19 samples took place in the United States, Italy and Spain.

V gave up 6 bases and J gave up 3 bases, with 11 bases separating them. The CDR3 totals 13 residues. Germline CDR1 reads LNHNV; CDR2 reads YYDKDF (reference sequence). Participants were aged roughly 18 to 100 years from approximately 25 US areas. In the original analysis: Cell counts per sample came from amplifying reference gene primers. Measured with immunoSEQ multiplex PCR; TCRdb has only the in-frame clones, and not every one. Clone size and V and J calls were adopted from that table, with D and trimming inferred from the DNA. The sample lists about 230,000 clones; roughly 89% were seen once. This receptor was obtained from a woman under 40 with acute COVID-19. The V and J genes are TRBV15 and TRBJ2-5; tentatively, D is TRBD1 (6 bases). Source material: PBMCs or T cells enriched from blood (not recorded which). CDR3 DNA sequence: TGTGCCACCAGAAAGAGGGGGAAAGAGACCCAGTACTTC. Translating it yields CATRKRGKETQYF.